The present entry profiles one TCR beta chain with its context. CDR1 and CDR2 (germline): MGHRA, YSYEKL. This CDR3 has 15 residues. V dropped 6 bases and J dropped 2 bases, with 14 bases sitting between them. The authors' processing: Using reference gene primer amplification, nucleated cell counts were estimated. Some clones are missing from TCRdb's copy, which holds only in-frame ones; the method was immunoSEQ multiplex PCR. V, J and clone size are taken as reported in that table, and D and trimming were inferred from the DNA itself. The table includes 150,000 or so clones, roughly 93% detected once. These data are taken from a study of blood T cell repertoires in COVID-19. About the study: Samples of COVID-19 (acute and convalescent) were obtained from the United States, Italy and Spain. Sources were T cells, B-cell-depleted T cells, or PBMCs; the material itself was cDNA or gDNA.

Input material: peripheral blood. This receptor was identified in a young man with acute or convalescent COVID-19. The chain joins TRBV4-1 to TRBJ2-1; TRBD2 is a possible D gene (5 bases). CDR3 in amino acids: CASRVGDYPYNEQFF. As DNA, the CDR3 is TGCGCCAGCAGGGTTGGCGACTACCCCTACAATGAGCAGTTCTTC.